The clone carrying this TCR beta chain occurred a few times. Its antigen is unidentified. Each CDR3 protein gets one entry after TCRdb re-called the reads with MiXCR. The sample holds approximately 490,000 distinct CDR3 sequences, around 11% seen once. This sample was taken from a study of T cell repertoires in cytomegalovirus infection. Study background: Carrying CMV and the relevant HLA type showed in public TCR beta signatures.

With 8 bases clipped from V and 2 bases from J, the junction kept 9 bases outside the gene matches. The CDR3 covers 15 residues. Study observations and caveats: HLA-C-restricted CMV-specific TCR beta clonotypes prevailed in the ex vivo response. CMV carriers with the relevant HLA were identified by cumulative public TCR beta family frequency.

The sequenced material came from PBMCs. This sequence was found in a human donor in good health (CMV status not recorded). Some clones in this sample may be carry-over from other donors' samples. The genes are TRBV12-3 or TRBV12-4 and TRBJ2-3; the match to TRBD2 covers 8 bases. This CDR3 reads CASLARRGDTDTQYF. For the CDR3, the DNA is TGTGCCAGCCTCGCCCGGCGGGGGGACACAGATACGCAGTATTTT.